Sequencing of this T cell receptor (beta chain) was carried out in a study of shared clonotypes between healthy human individuals. The trim removed 10 bases at V and 5 bases at J, leaving 9 bases unmatched. The length of the CDR3 is 14 residues. In germline, CDR1 is WNHNN, CDR2 SYGVQD (reference sequence). Repertoires were generated with immunoSEQ multiplex PCR, while TCRdb's copy carries only in-frame clones and drops some. The sample includes about 520,000 clones, roughly 95% of them seen just once. The source material was naive CD4+ T cells sorted from blood. Subset here: CD45RA+ positively selected. This sequence originates from a woman in her thirties in good health. The V gene is TRBV10-1, the J gene TRBJ2-5, with 11 bases that match TRBD2. CDR3 nucleotide sequence: TGCGCCAACCATAGCGGGAGGGCCCGCGAGACCCAGTACTTC. As protein: CANHSGRARETQYF.